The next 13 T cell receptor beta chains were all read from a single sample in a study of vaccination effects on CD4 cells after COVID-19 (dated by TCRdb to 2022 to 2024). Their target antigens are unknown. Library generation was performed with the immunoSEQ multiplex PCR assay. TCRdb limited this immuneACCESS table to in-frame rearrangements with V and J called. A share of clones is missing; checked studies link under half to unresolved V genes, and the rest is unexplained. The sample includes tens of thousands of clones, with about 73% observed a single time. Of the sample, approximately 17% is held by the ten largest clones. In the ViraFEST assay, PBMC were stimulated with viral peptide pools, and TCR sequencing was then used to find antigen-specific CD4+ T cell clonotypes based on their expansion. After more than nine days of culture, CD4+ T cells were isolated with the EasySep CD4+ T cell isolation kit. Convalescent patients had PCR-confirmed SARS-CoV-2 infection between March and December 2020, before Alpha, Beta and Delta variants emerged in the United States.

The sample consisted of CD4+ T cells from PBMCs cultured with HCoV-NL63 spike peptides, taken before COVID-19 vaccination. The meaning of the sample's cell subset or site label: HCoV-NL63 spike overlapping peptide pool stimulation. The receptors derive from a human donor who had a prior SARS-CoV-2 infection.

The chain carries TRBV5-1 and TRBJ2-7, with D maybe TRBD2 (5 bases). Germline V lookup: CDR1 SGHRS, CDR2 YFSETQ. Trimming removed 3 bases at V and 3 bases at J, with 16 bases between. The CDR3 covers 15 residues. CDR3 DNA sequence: TGCGCCAGCAGCTCCCCTATGACGGGGTACTACGAGCAGTACTTC. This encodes CASSSPMTGYYEQYF.

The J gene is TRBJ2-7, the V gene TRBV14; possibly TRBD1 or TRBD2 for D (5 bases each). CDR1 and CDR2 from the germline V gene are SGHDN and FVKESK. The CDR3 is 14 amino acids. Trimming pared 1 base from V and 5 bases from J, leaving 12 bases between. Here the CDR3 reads CASSQGWRGDEQYF. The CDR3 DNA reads TGTGCCAGCAGCCAAGGATGGCGAGGGGACGAGCAGTACTTC.

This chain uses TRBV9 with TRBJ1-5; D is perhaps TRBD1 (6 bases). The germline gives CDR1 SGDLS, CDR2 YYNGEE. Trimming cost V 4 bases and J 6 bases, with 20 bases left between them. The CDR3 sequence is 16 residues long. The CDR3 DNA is TGTGCCAGCAGCCTCGAAATAACAGGGACCGGTCAGCCCCAGCATTTT. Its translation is CASSLEITGTGQPQHF. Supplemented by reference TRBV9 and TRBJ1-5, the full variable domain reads DSGVTQTPKHLITATGQRVTLRCSPRSGDLSVYWYQQSLDQGLQFLIQYYNGEERAKGNILERFSAQQFPDLHSELNLSSLELGDSALYFCASSLEITGTGQPQHFGDGTRLSIL.

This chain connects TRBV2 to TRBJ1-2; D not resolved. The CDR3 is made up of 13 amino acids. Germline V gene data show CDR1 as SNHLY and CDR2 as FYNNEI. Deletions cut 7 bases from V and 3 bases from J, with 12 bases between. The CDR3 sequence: CASTASSYYGYTF. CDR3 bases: TGTGCCAGCACCGCGTCCAGTTACTATGGCTACACCTTC.

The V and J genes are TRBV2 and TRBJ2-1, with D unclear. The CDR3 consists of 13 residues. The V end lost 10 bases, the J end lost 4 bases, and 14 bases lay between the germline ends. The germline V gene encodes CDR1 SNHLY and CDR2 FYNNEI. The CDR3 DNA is TGTGCCACCCAGTCGGACCAGTACAATGAGCAGTTCTTC. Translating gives CATQSDQYNEQFF.

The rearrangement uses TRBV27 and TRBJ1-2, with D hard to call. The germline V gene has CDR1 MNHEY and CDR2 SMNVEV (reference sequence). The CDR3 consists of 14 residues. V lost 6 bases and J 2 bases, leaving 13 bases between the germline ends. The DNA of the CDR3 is TGTGCCAGCAGCCGATCTGCCTTAAACTATGGCTACACCTTC. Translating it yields CASSRSALNYGYTF.

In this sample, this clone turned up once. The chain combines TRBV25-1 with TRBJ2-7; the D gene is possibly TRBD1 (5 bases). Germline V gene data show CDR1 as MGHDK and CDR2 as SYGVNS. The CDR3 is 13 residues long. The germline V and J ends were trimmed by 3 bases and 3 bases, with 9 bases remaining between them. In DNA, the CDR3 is TGTGCCAGCAGTGAGCCCCAGGGCTACGAGCAGTACTTC. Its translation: CASSEPQGYEQYF.

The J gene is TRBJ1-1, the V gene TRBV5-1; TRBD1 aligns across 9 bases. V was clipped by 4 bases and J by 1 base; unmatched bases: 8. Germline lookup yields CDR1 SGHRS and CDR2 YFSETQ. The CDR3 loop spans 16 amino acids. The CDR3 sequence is CASSPLTGGSNTEAFF. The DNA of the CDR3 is TGCGCCAGCAGCCCGTTAACAGGGGGCTCGAACACTGAAGCTTTCTTT.

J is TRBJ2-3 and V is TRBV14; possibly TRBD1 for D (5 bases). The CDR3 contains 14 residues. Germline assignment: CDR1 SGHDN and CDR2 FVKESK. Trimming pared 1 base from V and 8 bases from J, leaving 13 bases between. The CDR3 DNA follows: TGTGCCAGCAGCCAAGGGGGCTTTGGCACTACGCAGTATTTT. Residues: CASSQGGFGTTQYF.

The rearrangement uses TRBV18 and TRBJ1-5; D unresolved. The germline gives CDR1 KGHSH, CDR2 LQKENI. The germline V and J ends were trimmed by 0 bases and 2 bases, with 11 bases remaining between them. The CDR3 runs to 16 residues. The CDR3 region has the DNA TGTGCCAGCTCACCACCCGGACCAGCGGGCAATCAGCCCCAGCATTTT. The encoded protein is CASSPPGPAGNQPQHF.

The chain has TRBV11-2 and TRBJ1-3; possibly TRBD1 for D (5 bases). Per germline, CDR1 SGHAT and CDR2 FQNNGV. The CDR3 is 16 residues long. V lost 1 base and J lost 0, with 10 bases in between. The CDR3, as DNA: TGTGCCAGCAGCTTAGGGGGGGGGTCCTCTGGAAACACCATATATTTT. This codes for CASSLGGGSSGNTIYF.

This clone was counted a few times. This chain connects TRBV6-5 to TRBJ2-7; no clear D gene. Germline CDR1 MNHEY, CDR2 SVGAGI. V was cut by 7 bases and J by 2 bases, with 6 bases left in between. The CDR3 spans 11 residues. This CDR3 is CASTSAYEQYF. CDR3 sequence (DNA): TGTGCCAGCACCTCCGCCTACGAGCAGTACTTC.

CDR3 region: CASSESRAYEQYF. DNA for the CDR3: TGTGCCAGCAGTGAATCACGGGCCTACGAGCAGTACTTC. This chain joins TRBV2 and TRBJ2-7; D gene unclear. Per germline, CDR1 SNHLY and CDR2 FYNNEI. The CDR3 runs 13 residues. V dropped 2 bases and J dropped 2 bases, with 7 bases sitting between them.